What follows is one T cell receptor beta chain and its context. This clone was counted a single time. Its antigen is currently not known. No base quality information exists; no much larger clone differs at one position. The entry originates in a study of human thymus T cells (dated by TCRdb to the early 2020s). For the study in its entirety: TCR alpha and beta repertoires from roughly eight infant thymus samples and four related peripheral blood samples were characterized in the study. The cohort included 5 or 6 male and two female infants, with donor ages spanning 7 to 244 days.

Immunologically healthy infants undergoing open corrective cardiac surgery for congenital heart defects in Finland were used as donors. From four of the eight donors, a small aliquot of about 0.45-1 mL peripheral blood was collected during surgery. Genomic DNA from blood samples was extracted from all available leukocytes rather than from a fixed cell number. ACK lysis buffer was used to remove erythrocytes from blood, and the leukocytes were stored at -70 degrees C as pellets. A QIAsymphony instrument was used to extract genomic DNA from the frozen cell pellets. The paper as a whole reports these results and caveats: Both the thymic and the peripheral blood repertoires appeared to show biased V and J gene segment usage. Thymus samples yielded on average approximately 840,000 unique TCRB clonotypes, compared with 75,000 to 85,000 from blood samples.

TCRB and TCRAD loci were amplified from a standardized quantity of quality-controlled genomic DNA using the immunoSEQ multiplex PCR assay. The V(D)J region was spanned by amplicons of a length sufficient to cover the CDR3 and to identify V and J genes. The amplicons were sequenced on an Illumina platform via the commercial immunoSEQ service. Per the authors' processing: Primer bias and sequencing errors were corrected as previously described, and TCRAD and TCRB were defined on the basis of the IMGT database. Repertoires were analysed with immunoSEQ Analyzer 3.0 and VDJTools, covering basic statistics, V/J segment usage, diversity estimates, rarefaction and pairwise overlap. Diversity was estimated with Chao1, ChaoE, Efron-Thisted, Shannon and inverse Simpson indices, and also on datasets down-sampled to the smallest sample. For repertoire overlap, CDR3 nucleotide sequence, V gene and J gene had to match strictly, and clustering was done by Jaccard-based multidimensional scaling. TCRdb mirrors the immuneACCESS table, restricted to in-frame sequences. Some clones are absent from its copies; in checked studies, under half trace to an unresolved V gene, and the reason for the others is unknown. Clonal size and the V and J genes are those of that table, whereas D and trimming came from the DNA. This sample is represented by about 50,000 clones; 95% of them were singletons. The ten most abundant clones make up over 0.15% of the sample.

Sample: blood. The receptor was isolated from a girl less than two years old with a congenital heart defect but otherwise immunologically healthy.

The nucleotide sequence reads TGTGCCAGTAGTATTGGGCGGGAGAGGGGGCCCTACAATGAGCAGTTCTTC. It specifies CASSIGRERGPYNEQFF. The chain links TRBV19 with TRBJ2-1; the D element could tentatively be TRBD1 or TRBD2, as 7 bases agree for each. V was cut back by 3 bases and J by 2 bases, leaving a gap of 17 bases between them. Its CDR3 holds 17 amino acids, cysteine through phenylalanine. CDR3 DNA only is kept here, 51 bases in frame from base 1. CDR1 and CDR2 were assigned from the germline V gene (reference sequence) as LNHDA and SQIVND.